The clone carrying this T cell receptor beta chain was seen at least ten times. Germline V gene lookup returns CDR1 SGDLS and CDR2 YYNGEE. The CDR3 is 11 amino acids. V lost 9 bases and J lost 3, with 8 bases in between. The sample originates from a study of blood T cells in healthy people across ages. The second PCR ran about 6 to 11 cycles with a sample-barcoded 5' primer and J-beta primers. Researchers report that each sample yielded at least 3 million CDR3-containing paired-end reads. TCRdb redid the calling of the 5' RACE reads with MiXCR, one entry per CDR3 protein. The top ten clones hold 51% of a sample with approximately 350,000 distinct CDR3 sequences, approximately 51% of them seen once.

The TCR sequence derives from a man aged 55 to 70 in good health. The chain is built from TRBV9 and TRBJ2-3; D gene ambiguous. The sequencing input was blood. CDR3 nucleotides: TGTGCCACCCCTTGGACAGATACGCAGTATTTT. Translated: CATPWTDTQYF.